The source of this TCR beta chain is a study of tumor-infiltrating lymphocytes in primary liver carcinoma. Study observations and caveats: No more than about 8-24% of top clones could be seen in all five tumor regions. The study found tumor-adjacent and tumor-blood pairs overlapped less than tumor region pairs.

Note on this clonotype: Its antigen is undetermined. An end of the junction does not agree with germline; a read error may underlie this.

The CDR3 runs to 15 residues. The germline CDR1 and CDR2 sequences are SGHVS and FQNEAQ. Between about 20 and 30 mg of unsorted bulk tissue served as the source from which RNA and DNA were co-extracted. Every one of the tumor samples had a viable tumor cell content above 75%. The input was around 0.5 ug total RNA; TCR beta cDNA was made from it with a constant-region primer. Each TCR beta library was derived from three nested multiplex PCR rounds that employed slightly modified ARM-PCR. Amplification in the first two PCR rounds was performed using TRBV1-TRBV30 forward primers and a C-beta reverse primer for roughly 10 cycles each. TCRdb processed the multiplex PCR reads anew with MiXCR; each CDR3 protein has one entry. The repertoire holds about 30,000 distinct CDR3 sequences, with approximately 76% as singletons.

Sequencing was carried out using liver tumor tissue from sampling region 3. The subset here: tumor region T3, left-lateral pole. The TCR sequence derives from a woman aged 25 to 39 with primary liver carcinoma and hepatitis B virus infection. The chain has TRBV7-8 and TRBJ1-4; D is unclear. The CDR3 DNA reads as TGTGCAAGCAGCATAGGACCGGGAAACGTTGAGAAACTGTTTTTT. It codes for CASSIGPGNVEKLFF.